This T cell receptor beta chain derives from a study of tumor-infiltrating lymphocytes in primary liver carcinoma. Study at large: Ranging in age from 30 to 69 years, the patients were men and women. Study outcomes and limitations: In tumor-adjacent and tumor-blood pairs, overlap was lower than in tumor region pairs.

This clonotype has at least ten counts. Its target is unknown. Starting from approximately 500 ng of total RNA, TCR beta cDNA was produced with a primer in the constant region. Library construction for TCR beta comprised three nested multiplex PCR rounds performed with slightly modified ARM-PCR. The opening two PCR rounds, about 11 cycles each, paired TRBV1-TRBV30 forward primers with a C-beta reverse primer. TCRdb independently ran MiXCR on the multiplex PCR reads; one entry per CDR3 protein. The sample holds 100,000 to 120,000 distinct CDR3 sequences; roughly 85% are singletons and the top ten take 15% to 25%. Between roughly 17 and 31 mg of unsorted bulk tissue served as the source from which RNA and DNA were co-extracted. Resecting the tumor surgically was how the patients' primary liver carcinoma was treated. Tumor samples each held over 75% viable tumor cells. V was cut by 2 bases and J by 2 bases, with 15 bases left in between. The CDR3 covers 16 residues. The germline V gene has CDR1 SGHVS and CDR2 FQNEAQ.

J is TRBJ2-5 and V is TRBV7-8; tentative D call: TRBD1 (6 bases). The sample comprised liver tumor tissue from sampling region 3. This sample's subset: tumor region T3, left-lateral pole. This clonotype was sampled from a man aged 40-50 years with primary liver carcinoma and hepatitis B virus infection. CDR3 DNA: TGTGCCAGCAGCTTAAGAGGTTGGGACACTCAAGAGACCCAGTACTTC. The encoded protein is CASSLRGWDTQETQYF.